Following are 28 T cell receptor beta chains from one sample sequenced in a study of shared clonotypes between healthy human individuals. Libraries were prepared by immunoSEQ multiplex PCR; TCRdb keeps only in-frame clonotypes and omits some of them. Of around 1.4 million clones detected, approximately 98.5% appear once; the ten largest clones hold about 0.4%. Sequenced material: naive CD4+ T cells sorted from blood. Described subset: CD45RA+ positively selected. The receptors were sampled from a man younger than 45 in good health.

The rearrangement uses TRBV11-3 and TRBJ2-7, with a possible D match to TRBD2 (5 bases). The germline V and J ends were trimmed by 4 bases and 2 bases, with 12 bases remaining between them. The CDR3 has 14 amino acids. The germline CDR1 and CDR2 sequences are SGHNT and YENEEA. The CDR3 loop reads CASSSLSSPYEQYF. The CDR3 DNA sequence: TGTGCCAGCAGCTCCCTCTCTAGCCCCTACGAGCAGTACTTC.

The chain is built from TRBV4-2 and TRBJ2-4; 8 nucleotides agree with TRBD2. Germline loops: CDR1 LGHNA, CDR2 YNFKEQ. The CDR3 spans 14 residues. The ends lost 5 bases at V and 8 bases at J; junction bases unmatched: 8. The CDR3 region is CASSATGTSHIQYF. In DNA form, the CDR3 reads TGTGCCAGCAGCGCTACCGGGACTAGTCACATTCAGTACTTC.

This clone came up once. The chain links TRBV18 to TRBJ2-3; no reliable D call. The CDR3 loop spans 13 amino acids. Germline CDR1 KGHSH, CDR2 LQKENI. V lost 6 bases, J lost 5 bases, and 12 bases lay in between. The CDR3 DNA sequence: TGTGCCAGCTCCCCCAAGACTGAAGATACGCAGTATTTT. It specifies CASSPKTEDTQYF.

The CDR3 protein is CASSQNQGVPQHF. CDR3 bases: TGTGCCAGCAGCCAGAATCAGGGTGTGCCCCAGCATTTT. This chain uses TRBV7-9 with TRBJ1-5; D possibly corresponds to TRBD1 (5 bases). This CDR3 contains 13 residues. Germline V gene lookup returns CDR1 SEHNR and CDR2 FQNEAQ (reference sequence). V dropped 5 bases and J dropped 9 bases, with 14 bases sitting between them.

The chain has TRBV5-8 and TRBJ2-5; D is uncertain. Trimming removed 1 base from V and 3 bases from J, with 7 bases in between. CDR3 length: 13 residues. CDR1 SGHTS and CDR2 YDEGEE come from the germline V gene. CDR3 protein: CASSLLREETQYF. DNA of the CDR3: TGTGCCAGCAGCTTGCTAAGGGAAGAGACCCAGTACTTC.

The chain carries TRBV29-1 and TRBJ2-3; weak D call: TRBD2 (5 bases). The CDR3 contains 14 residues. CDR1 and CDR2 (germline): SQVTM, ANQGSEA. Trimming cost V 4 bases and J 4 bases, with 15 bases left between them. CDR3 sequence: CSVVRSGPADTQYF. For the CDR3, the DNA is TGCAGCGTTGTAAGGAGCGGCCCCGCAGATACGCAGTATTTT.

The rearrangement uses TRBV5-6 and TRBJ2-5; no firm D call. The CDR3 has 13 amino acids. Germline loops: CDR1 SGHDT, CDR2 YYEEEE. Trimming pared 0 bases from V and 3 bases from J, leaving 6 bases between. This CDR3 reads CASSLDTEETQYF. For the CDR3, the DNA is TGTGCCAGCAGCTTGGATACAGAAGAGACCCAGTACTTC. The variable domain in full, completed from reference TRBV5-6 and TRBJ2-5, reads DAGVTQSPTHLIKTRGQQVTLRCSPKSGHDTVSWYQQALGQGPQFIFQYYEEEERQRGNFPDRFSGHQFPNYSSELNVNALLLGDSALYLCASSLDTEETQYFGPGTRLLVL.

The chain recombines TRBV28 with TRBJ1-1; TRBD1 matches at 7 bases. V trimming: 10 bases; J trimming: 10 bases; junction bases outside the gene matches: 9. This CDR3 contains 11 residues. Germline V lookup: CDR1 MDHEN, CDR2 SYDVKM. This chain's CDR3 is CATRRGQSAFF. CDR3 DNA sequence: TGTGCCACCAGGAGGGGACAGTCAGCTTTCTTT.

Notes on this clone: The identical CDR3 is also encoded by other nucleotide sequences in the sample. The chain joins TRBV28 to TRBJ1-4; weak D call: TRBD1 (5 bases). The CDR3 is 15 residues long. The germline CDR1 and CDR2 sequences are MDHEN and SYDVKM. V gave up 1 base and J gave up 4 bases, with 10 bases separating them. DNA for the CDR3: TGTGCCAGCAGTTTATCGGGGCAGGGTAATGAAAAACTGTTTTTT. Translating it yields CASSLSGQGNEKLFF.

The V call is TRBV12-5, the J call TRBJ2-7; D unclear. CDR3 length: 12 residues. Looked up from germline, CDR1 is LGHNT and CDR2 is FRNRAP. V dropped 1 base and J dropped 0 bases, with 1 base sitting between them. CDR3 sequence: CASGLDSYEQYF. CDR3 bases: TGTGCTAGTGGTTTGGACTCCTACGAGCAGTACTTC.

The CDR3 bases are TGTGCCAGCAGTGAAGCGGCTAGCGGGTTCTACAATGAGCAGTTCTTC. Protein sequence: CASSEAASGFYNEQFF. V and J are TRBV2 and TRBJ2-1; 8 nucleotides agree with TRBD2. J lost 3 bases, V lost 0 bases, and 4 bases had no gene match. Germline lookup yields CDR1 SNHLY and CDR2 FYNNEI. The CDR3 has 16 residues. Using reference TRBV2 and TRBJ2-1 for the parts outside the CDR3, the full variable domain is EPEVTQTPSHQVTQMGQEVILRCVPISNHLYFYWYRQILGQKVEFLVSFYNNEISEKSEIFDDQFSVERPDGSNFTLKIRSTKLEDSAMYFCASSEAASGFYNEQFFGPGTRLTVL.

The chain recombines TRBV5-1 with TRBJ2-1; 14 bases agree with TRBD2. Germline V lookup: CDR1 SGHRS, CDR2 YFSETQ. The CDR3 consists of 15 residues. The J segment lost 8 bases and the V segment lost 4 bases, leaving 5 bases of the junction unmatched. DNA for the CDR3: TGCGCCAGCAGCCCGACTAGCGGGAGGGCGGATGAGCAGTTCTTC. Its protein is CASSPTSGRADEQFF.

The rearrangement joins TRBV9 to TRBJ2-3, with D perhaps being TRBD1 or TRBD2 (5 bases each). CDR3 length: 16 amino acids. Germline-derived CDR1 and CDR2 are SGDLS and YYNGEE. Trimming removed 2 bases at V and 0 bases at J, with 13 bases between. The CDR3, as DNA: TGTGCCAGCAGCGTTACTCGAGGGGTTAGCACAGATACGCAGTATTTT. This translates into CASSVTRGVSTDTQYF.

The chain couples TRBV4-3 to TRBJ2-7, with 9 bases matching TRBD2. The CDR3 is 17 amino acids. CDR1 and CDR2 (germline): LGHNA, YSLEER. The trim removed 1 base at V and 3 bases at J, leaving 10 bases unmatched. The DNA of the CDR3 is TGCGCCAGCAGCCAAGTGGCCGCGAGCGGGAGGTTCTACGAGCAGTACTTC. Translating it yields CASSQVAASGRFYEQYF.

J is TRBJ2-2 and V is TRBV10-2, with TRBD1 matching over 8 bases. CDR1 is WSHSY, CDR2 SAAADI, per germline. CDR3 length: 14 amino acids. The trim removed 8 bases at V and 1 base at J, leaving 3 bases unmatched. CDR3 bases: TGCGCCAGCCGGACAGGGTTGAACACCGGGGAGCTGTTTTTT. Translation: CASRTGLNTGELFF.

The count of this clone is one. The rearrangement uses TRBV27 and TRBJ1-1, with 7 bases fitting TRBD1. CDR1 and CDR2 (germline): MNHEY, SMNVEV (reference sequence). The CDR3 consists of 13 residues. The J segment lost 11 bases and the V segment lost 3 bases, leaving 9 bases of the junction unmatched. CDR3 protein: CASSFGQVQRAFF. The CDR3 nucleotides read TGTGCCAGCAGTTTTGGACAGGTCCAAAGGGCTTTCTTT.

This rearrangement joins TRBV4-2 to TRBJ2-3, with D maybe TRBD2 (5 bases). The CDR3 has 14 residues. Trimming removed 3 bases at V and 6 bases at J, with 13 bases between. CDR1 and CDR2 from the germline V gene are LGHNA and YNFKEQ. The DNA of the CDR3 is TGTGCCAGCAGCCAGGTTCGGGAAGGCGATACGCAGTATTTT. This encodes CASSQVREGDTQYF.

CDR3 sequence reads: CASSQGSRKYSNQPQHF. The CDR3 DNA sequence: TGTGCCAGCAGCCAAGGTAGCAGGAAATATAGCAATCAGCCCCAGCATTTT. The chain combines TRBV14 with TRBJ1-5; no reliable D call. Germline lookup yields CDR1 SGHDN and CDR2 FVKESK. Trimming stripped 1 base from V and 0 bases from J, with 13 bases between. This CDR3 spans 17 amino acids.

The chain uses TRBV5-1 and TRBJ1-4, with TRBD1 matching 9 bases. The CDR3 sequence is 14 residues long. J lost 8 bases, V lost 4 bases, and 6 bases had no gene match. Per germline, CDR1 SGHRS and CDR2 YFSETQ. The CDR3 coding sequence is TGCGCCAGCAGCCCAGGGACAGGGTGGGAAAAACTGTTTTTT. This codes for CASSPGTGWEKLFF. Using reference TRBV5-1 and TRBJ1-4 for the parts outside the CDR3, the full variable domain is KAGVTQTPRYLIKTRGQQVTLSCSPISGHRSVSWYQQTPGQGLQFLFEYFSETQRNKGNFPGRFSGRQFSNSRSEMNVSTLELGDSALYLCASSPGTGWEKLFFGSGTQLSVL.

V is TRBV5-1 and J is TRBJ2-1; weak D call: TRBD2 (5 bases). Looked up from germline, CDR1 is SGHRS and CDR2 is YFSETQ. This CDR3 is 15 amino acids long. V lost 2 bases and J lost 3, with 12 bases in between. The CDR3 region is CASSFSVDGYNEQFF. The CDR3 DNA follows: TGCGCCAGCAGCTTTAGCGTTGATGGCTACAATGAGCAGTTCTTC.

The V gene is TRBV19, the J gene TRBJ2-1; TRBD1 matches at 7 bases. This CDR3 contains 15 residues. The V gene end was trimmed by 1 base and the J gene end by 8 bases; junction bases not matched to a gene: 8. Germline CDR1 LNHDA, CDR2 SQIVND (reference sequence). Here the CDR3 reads CASSIVRRGQDEQFF. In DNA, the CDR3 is TGTGCCAGTAGTATAGTGCGAAGGGGGCAGGATGAGCAGTTCTTC.

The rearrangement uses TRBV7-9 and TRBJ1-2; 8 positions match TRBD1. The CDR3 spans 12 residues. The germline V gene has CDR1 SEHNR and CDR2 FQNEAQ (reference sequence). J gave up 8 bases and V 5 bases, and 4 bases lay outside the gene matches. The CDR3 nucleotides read TGTGCCAGCAGCGGGGGACAGGACGGCTACACCTTC. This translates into CASSGGQDGYTF. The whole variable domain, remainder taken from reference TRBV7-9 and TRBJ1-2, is DTGVSQNPRHKITKRGQNVTFRCDPISEHNRLYWYRQTLGQGPEFLTYFQNEAQLEKSRLLSDRFSAERPKGSFSTLEIQRTEQGDSAMYLCASSGGQDGYTFGSGTRLTVV.

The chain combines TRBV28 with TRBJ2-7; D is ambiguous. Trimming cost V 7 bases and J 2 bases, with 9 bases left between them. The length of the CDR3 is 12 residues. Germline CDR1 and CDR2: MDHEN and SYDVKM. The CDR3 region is CASNSHPYEQYF. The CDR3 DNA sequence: TGTGCCAGCAATAGCCATCCCTACGAGCAGTACTTC.

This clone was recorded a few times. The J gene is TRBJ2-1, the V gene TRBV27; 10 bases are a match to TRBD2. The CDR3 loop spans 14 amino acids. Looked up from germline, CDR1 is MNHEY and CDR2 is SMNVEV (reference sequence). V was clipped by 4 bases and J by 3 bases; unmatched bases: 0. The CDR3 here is CASSWTSGYNEQFF. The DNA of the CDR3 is TGTGCCAGCAGTTGGACTAGCGGCTACAATGAGCAGTTCTTC.

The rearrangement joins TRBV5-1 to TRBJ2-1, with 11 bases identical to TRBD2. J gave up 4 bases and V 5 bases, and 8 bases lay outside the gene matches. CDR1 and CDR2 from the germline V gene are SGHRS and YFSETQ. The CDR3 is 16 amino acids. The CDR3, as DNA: TGCGCCAGCAGAAGGACTAGCGGGTTGGGTTACAATGAGCAGTTCTTC. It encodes CASRRTSGLGYNEQFF.

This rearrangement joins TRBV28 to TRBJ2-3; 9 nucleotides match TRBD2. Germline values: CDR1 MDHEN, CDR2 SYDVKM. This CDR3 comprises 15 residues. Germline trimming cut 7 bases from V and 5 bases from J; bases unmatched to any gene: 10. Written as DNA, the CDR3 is TGTGCCAGCATCGACGGGCGGGAGGGAGGAGATACGCAGTATTTT. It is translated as CASIDGREGGDTQYF.

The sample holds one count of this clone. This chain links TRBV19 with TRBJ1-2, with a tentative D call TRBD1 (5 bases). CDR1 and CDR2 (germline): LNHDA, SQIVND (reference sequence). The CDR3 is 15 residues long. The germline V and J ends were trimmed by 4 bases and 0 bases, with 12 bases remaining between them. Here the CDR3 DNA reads TGTGCCAGTAGTACTAAGCGGGGCGCTAACTATGGCTACACCTTC. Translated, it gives CASSTKRGANYGYTF.

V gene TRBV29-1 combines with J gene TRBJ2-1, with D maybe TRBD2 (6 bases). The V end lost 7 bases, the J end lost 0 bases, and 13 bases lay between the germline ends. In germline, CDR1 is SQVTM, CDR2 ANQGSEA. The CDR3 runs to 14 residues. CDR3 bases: TGCAGCGCAGGGACTTTCAGCTCCTACAATGAGCAGTTCTTC. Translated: CSAGTFSSYNEQFF.